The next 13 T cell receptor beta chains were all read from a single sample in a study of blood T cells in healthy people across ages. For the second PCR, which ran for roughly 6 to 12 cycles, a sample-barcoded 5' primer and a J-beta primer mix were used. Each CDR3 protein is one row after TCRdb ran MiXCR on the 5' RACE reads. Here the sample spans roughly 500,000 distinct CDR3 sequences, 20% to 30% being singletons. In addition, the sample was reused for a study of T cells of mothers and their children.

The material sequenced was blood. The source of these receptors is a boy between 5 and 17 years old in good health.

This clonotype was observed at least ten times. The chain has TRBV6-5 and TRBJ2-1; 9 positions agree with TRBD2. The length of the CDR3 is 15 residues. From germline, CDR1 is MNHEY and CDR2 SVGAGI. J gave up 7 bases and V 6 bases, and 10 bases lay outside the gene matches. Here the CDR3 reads CASRPGTSIVNEQFF. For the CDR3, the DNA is TGTGCCAGCAGGCCCGGGACTAGCATTGTGAATGAGCAGTTCTTC.

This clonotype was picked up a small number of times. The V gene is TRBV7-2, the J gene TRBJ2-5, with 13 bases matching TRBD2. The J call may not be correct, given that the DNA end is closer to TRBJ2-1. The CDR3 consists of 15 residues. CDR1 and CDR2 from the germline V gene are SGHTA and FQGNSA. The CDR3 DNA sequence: TGTGCCAGCAGCCTCTGGACTAGCGGGGGCAATGAGCAGTTCTTC. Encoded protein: CASSLWTSGGNEQFF.

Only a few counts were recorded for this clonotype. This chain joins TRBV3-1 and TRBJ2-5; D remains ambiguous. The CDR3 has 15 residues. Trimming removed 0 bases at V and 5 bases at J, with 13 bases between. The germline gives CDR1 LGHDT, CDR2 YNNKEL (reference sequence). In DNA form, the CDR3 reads TGTGCCAGCAGCCAAGAGTTGGCGACCTGGGAGACCCAGTACTTC. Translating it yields CASSQELATWETQYF.

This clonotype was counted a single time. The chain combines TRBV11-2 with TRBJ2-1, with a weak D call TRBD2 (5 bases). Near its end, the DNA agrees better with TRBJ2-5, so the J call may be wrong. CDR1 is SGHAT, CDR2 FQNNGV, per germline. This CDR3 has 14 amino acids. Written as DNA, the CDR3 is TGTGCCAGCAGCTTGCCGGGAAGCTCGGAGACCCAGTACTTC. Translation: CASSLPGSSETQYF.

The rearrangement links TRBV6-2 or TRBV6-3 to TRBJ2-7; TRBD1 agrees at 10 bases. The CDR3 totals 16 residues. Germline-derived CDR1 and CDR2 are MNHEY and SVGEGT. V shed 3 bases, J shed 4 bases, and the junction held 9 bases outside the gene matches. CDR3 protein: CASSYGPGQGVYEQYF. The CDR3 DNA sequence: TGTGCCAGCAGTTATGGCCCCGGACAGGGGGTTTACGAGCAGTACTTC.

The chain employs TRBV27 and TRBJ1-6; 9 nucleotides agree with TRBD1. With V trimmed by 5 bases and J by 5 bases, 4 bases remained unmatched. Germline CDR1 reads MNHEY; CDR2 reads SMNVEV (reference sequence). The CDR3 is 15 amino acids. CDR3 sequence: CASSPRDRDNSPLHF. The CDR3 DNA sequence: TGTGCCAGCAGTCCTCGGGACAGGGATAATTCACCCCTCCACTTT.

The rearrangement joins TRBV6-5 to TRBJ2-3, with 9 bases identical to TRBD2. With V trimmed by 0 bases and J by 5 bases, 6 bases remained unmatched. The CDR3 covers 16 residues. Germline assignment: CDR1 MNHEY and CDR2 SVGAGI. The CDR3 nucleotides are TGTGCCAGCAGTTACTCTGGCGGGAGGGCCGTAGATACGCAGTATTTT. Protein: CASSYSGGRAVDTQYF.

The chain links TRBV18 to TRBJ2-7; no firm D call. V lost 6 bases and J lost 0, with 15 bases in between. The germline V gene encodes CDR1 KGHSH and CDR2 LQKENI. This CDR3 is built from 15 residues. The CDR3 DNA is TGTGCCAGCTCCTATGGTGGGCAGAGCTCCTACGAGCAGTACTTC. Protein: CASSYGGQSSYEQYF.

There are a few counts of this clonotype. The CDR3 DNA follows: TGTGCCAGCTCACCATTCGAGGGGGCCTATGAGCAGTACTTC. It yields the protein CASSPFEGAYEQYF. The rearrangement uses TRBV18 and TRBJ2-5, with 7 positions matching TRBD1. Germline V gene sequence: CDR1 KGHSH, CDR2 LQKENI. With 2 bases clipped from V and 11 bases from J, the junction kept 11 bases outside the gene matches. The CDR3 has 14 residues. Combining the CDR3 with reference TRBV18 and TRBJ2-5 gives the whole variable domain NAGVMQNPRHLVRRRGQEARLRCSPMKGHSHVYWYRQLPEEGLKFMVYLQKENIIDESGMPKERFSAEFPKEGPSILRIQQVVRGDSAAYFCASSPFEGAYEQYFGPGTRLLVL.

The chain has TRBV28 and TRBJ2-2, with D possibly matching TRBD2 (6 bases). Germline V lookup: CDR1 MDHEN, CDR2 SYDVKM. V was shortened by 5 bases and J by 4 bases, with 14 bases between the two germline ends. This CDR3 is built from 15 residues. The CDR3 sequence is CASSPRGTRTGELFF. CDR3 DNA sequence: TGTGCCAGCAGTCCTCGGGGGACCCGCACCGGGGAGCTGTTTTTT.

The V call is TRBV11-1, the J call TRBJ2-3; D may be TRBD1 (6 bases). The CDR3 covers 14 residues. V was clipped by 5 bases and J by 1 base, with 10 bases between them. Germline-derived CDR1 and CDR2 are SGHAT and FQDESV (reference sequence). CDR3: CASSRQVRTDTQYF. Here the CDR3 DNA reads TGTGCCAGCAGCAGACAGGTCCGCACAGATACGCAGTATTTT. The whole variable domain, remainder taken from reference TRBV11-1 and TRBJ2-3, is EAEVAQSPRYKITEKSQAVAFWCDPISGHATLYWYRQILGQGPELLVQFQDESVVDDSQLPKDRFSAERLKGVDSTLKIQPAELGDSAMYLCASSRQVRTDTQYFGPGTRLTVL.

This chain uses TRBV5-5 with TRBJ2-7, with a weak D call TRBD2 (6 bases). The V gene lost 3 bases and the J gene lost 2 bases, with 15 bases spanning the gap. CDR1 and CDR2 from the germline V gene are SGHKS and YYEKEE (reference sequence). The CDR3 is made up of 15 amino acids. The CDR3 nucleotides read TGTGCCAGCAGCTCACCGGGACTCCAAACCTACGAGCAGTACTTC. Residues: CASSSPGLQTYEQYF.

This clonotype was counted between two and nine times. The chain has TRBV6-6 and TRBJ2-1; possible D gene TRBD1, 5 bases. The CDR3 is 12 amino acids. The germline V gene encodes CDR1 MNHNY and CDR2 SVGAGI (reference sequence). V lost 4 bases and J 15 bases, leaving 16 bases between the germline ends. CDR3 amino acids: CASSLVGRVWFF. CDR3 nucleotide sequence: TGTGCCAGCAGTTTGGTCGGCAGGGTTTGGTTCTTC.